Presented here are 25 T cell receptor beta chains from one specimen sequenced in a study of blood T cell repertoires in COVID-19. Repertoires were generated with immunoSEQ multiplex PCR, while TCRdb's copy carries only in-frame clones and drops some. This table has 55,000 or so clones, around nine tenths appearing once. Sequenced: peripheral blood. These receptors all stem from a man between 60 and 75 years old with active COVID-19.

V usage is TRBV5-6 and J usage is TRBJ2-7; possibly TRBD2 for D (6 bases). V lost 3 bases and J 2 bases, leaving 12 bases between the germline ends. CDR3 length equals 14 residues. In germline, CDR1 is SGHDT, CDR2 YYEEEE. The CDR3 sequence: CASSSLTRPYEQYF. CDR3 bases: TGTGCCAGCAGCTCGTTGACTAGACCCTACGAGCAGTACTTC. The entire variable domain, with the rest obtained from reference TRBV5-6 and TRBJ2-7, is as follows: DAGVTQSPTHLIKTRGQQVTLRCSPKSGHDTVSWYQQALGQGPQFIFQYYEEEERQRGNFPDRFSGHQFPNYSSELNVNALLLGDSALYLCASSSLTRPYEQYFGPGTRLTVT.

The chain employs TRBV18 and TRBJ1-1, with 9 bases aligning to TRBD1. The CDR3 consists of 16 residues. The junction had 6 bases not matched to a gene; V was cut back by 3 bases and J by 1 base. CDR1 is KGHSH, CDR2 LQKENI, per germline. CDR3 amino acids: CASSPTSTGGNTEAFF. The CDR3, as DNA: TGTGCCAGCTCACCGACCTCGACAGGGGGGAACACTGAAGCTTTCTTT.

J is TRBJ2-7 and V is TRBV30; D is perhaps TRBD1 (6 bases). The length of the CDR3 is 12 residues. Trimming pared 1 base from V and 2 bases from J, leaving 6 bases between. Germline V gene lookup returns CDR1 GTSNPN and CDR2 SVGIG (reference sequence). As DNA, the CDR3 is TGTGCCTGGAGTGAGGGGGCCTACGAGCAGTACTTC. Protein: CAWSEGAYEQYF.

The V gene is TRBV7-3, the J gene TRBJ2-1; 9 bases align to TRBD2. Germline V gene data show CDR1 as SGHTA and CDR2 as FQGTGA. This CDR3 has 15 residues. V lost 3 bases, J lost 7 bases, and 7 bases stayed unmatched. The CDR3 is CASSLGGLAGNEQFF. The DNA of the CDR3 is TGTGCCAGCAGCTTGGGCGGGCTAGCGGGGAATGAGCAGTTCTTC.

The CDR3 nucleotides are TGCAGTGCTCCGACAGGGGGCTCGCAGTATTTT. Amino acid sequence: CSAPTGGSQYF. V usage is TRBV20-1 and J usage is TRBJ2-3; the match to TRBD1 covers 10 bases. The CDR3 totals 11 residues. With 5 bases clipped from V and 10 bases from J, the junction kept 3 bases outside the gene matches. Germline values: CDR1 DFQATT, CDR2 SNEGSKA (reference sequence).

J is TRBJ1-1 and V is TRBV7-3; D is perhaps TRBD1 (6 bases). Germline V lookup: CDR1 SGHTA, CDR2 FQGTGA. There are 16 residues in the CDR3. V was shortened by 0 bases and J by 1 base, with 12 bases between the two germline ends. CDR3 nucleotide sequence: TGTGCCAGCAGCTTAACGTCCACAGGGTGGAACACTGAAGCTTTCTTT. It specifies CASSLTSTGWNTEAFF.

The chain links TRBV4-1 to TRBJ2-1; 7 bases are shared with TRBD2. The V gene's germline CDR1 is MGHRA and CDR2 YSYEKL. The CDR3 extends over 18 amino acids. After removal of 4 bases from V and 7 bases from J, the junction contained 19 bases not matched to a gene. The CDR3 DNA follows: TGCGCCAGCAGCCCCCCTGCGTGGCGGGAGCACCGTGTTAATGAGCAGTTCTTC. This gives the protein CASSPPAWREHRVNEQFF.

The rearrangement links TRBV7-6 to TRBJ2-1; TRBD2 aligns across 10 bases. V lost 4 bases to trimming and J lost 7 bases; unmatched junction nucleotides: 7. Germline lookup yields CDR1 SGHVS and CDR2 FNYEAQ. The CDR3 loop spans 15 amino acids. The CDR3: CASSSTFSGRNEQFF. The CDR3 coding sequence is TGTGCCAGCAGCTCTACTTTTAGCGGGAGGAATGAGCAGTTCTTC.

This rearrangement joins TRBV6-5 to TRBJ2-7; TRBD2 is a possible D gene (6 bases). The germline V gene has CDR1 MNHEY and CDR2 SVGAGI. Trimming shortened V by 0 bases and J by 3 bases, and 12 bases separated the two germline ends. The CDR3 covers 15 residues. Here the CDR3 DNA reads TGTGCCAGCAGTTACTCGGGGGGAGGCCTCTACGAGCAGTACTTC. This sequence encodes CASSYSGGGLYEQYF.

The chain carries TRBV11-2 and TRBJ1-4, with TRBD1 identical over 12 bases. The CDR3 runs to 16 residues. From germline, CDR1 is SGHAT and CDR2 FQNNGV. V lost 0 bases, J lost 8 bases, and 4 bases stayed unmatched. The CDR3 nucleotides are TGTGCCAGCAGCTTAGAGGGACAGGGGGCCTGGGAAAAACTGTTTTTT. Its translation: CASSLEGQGAWEKLFF.

The table lists this clone with a count of one. This sequence joins TRBV10-2 and TRBJ1-2, with D possibly being TRBD1 (6 bases). Germline assignment: CDR1 WSHSY and CDR2 SAAADI. V lost 5 bases, J lost 4 bases, and 14 bases lay in between. There are 14 residues in the CDR3. The CDR3 DNA follows: TGCGCCAGCAGTTCCTACAGGGTAGGCTATGGCTACACCTTC. It is translated as CASSSYRVGYGYTF.

The V and J genes are TRBV20-1 and TRBJ2-5; D possibly corresponds to TRBD2 (5 bases). Germline loops: CDR1 DFQATT, CDR2 SNEGSKA (reference sequence). V gave up 3 bases and J gave up 5 bases, with 16 bases separating them. The CDR3 sequence is 14 residues long. The CDR3 sequence is CSASEDFSVETQYF. The CDR3 nucleotides read TGCAGTGCTAGTGAGGACTTCTCAGTGGAGACCCAGTACTTC.

The chain joins TRBV5-1 to TRBJ2-3, with D maybe TRBD2 (7 bases). The CDR3 covers 15 residues. V lost 0 bases, J lost 5 bases, and 13 bases lay in between. Germline V gene lookup returns CDR1 SGHRS and CDR2 YFSETQ. The CDR3 loop is CASSLVGGQGDTQYF. CDR3 bases: TGCGCCAGCAGCTTGGTCGGGGGGCAAGGAGATACGCAGTATTTT.

The chain has TRBV5-1 and TRBJ2-5; TRBD2 agrees at 13 bases. Germline CDR1 is SGHRS and CDR2 is YFSETQ. The CDR3 loop spans 15 amino acids. Losses at the gene ends were 4 bases for V and 10 bases for J; bases not matched to a gene: 10. The CDR3, as DNA: TGCGCCAGCAGCCACTTCACGACTAGCGGGAGGAACCAGTACTTC. It encodes CASSHFTTSGRNQYF.

This clone was recorded only once. The J gene is TRBJ2-1, the V gene TRBV27; 9 positions match TRBD2. This CDR3 is built from 15 residues. Unmatched junction bases numbered 9, after V lost 5 bases and J lost 7 bases. The V gene's germline CDR1 is MNHEY and CDR2 SMNVEV (reference sequence). Written as DNA, the CDR3 is TGTGCCAGCAGTCCAACTAGCGGGTGGAGGAATGAGCAGTTCTTC. Translation gives CASSPTSGWRNEQFF.

CDR3 sequence: CASSIWNGGTGELFF. The CDR3, as DNA: TGTGCCAGTAGTATATGGAATGGGGGGACCGGGGAGCTGTTTTTT. The chain recombines TRBV19 with TRBJ2-2; a possible D gene is TRBD2 (6 bases). Germline V gene lookup returns CDR1 LNHDA and CDR2 SQIVND (reference sequence). V was clipped by 2 bases and J by 5 bases, with 12 bases between them. The CDR3 is 15 residues long.

The chain recombines TRBV11-3 with TRBJ2-1, with 11 bases that match TRBD2. This CDR3 is 15 amino acids long. V gave up 5 bases and J gave up 8 bases; unmatched junction bases: 8. Germline loops: CDR1 SGHNT, CDR2 YENEEA. CDR3 region: CASSPTSGSSHEQFF. DNA for the CDR3: TGTGCCAGCAGCCCTACTAGCGGGAGTAGCCATGAGCAGTTCTTC.

This chain links TRBV5-6 with TRBJ1-5; no definite D call. The V end lost 0 bases, the J end lost 6 bases, and 7 bases lay between the germline ends. The germline V gene has CDR1 SGHDT and CDR2 YYEEEE. The CDR3 is 13 residues long. CDR3 in DNA: TGTGCCAGCAGCTTGGGTACAAGTCAGCCCCAGCATTTT. Protein product: CASSLGTSQPQHF.

J is TRBJ2-3 and V is TRBV5-1; TRBD2 aligns across 11 bases. The CDR3 runs 16 residues. With V trimmed by 5 bases and J by 0 bases, 5 bases remained unmatched. The germline gives CDR1 SGHRS, CDR2 YFSETQ. The CDR3, as DNA: TGCGCCAGCAGGGGGGCTAGCGGGAGGAGCACAGATACGCAGTATTTT. This translates into CASRGASGRSTDTQYF.

The rearrangement uses TRBV6-5 and TRBJ2-7; 8 nucleotides agree with TRBD2. The CDR3 consists of 14 residues. The germline CDR1 and CDR2 sequences are MNHEY and SVGAGI. The V and J ends lost 6 bases and 3 bases, in that order; junction bases with no gene match: 7. DNA for the CDR3: TGTGCCAGCAGACCCGGGACTAGACACTACGAGCAGTACTTC. Its protein product is CASRPGTRHYEQYF.

The chain recombines TRBV6-2 or TRBV6-3 with TRBJ2-7, with a tentative D call TRBD2 (6 bases). This CDR3 has 13 amino acids. V gave up 6 bases and J gave up 5 bases, with 14 bases separating them. Germline CDR1 is MNHEY and CDR2 is SVGEGT. CDR3 sequence reads: CASSLRLVDEQYF. As DNA, the CDR3 is TGTGCCAGCAGCCTAAGACTAGTCGACGAGCAGTACTTC.

The rearrangement links TRBV18 to TRBJ2-7; no clear D gene. Trimming pared 4 bases from V and 0 bases from J, leaving 4 bases between. The CDR3 loop spans 12 amino acids. Germline CDR1 and CDR2: KGHSH and LQKENI. CDR3: CASSLVSYEQYF. The CDR3 DNA sequence: TGTGCCAGCTCACTAGTCTCCTACGAGCAGTACTTC.

This chain joins TRBV7-9 and TRBJ2-1; D is uncertain. Per the germline V gene, CDR1 is SEHNR and CDR2 is FQNEAQ (reference sequence). V was shortened by 5 bases and J by 0 bases, with 11 bases between the two germline ends. The CDR3 spans 15 residues. The CDR3 region has the DNA TGTGCCAGCAGCACGCACCTATCCTCCTACAATGAGCAGTTCTTC. Its protein product is CASSTHLSSYNEQFF.

This sequence joins TRBV19 and TRBJ2-1; 7 nucleotides agree with TRBD2. There are 15 residues in the CDR3. The V gene's germline CDR1 is LNHDA and CDR2 SQIVND (reference sequence). The V gene end was trimmed by 7 bases and the J gene end by 2 bases; junction bases not matched to a gene: 8. CDR3: CASTGLAGTYNEQFF. The DNA of the CDR3 is TGTGCCAGTACTGGGTTAGCGGGTACCTACAATGAGCAGTTCTTC. Full variable domain (outside the CDR3, taken from reference TRBV19 and TRBJ2-1): DGGITQSPKYLFRKEGQNVTLSCEQNLNHDAMYWYRQDPGQGLRLIYYSQIVNDFQKGDIAEGYSVSREKKESFPLTVTSAQKNPTAFYLCASTGLAGTYNEQFFGPGTRLTVL.

V and J are TRBV7-3 and TRBJ2-1, with 10 bases matching TRBD2. Germline V CDR1 and CDR2: SGHTA, FQGTGA. The CDR3 extends over 17 amino acids. J lost 10 bases, V lost 5 bases, and 17 bases had no gene match. CDR3 protein: CASSRIRGASGRGEQFF. DNA for the CDR3: TGTGCCAGCAGCCGCATACGGGGGGCTAGCGGGAGAGGGGAGCAGTTCTTC.